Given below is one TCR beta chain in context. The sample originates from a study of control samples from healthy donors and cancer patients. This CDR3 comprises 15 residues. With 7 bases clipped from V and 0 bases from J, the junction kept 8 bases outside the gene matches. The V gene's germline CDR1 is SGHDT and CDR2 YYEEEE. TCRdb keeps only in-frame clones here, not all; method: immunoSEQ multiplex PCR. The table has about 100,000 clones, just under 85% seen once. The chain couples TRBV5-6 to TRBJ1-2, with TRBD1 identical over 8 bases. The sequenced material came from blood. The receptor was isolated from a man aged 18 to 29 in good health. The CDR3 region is CASGTGGSSNYGYTF. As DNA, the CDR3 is TGTGCCAGCGGGACAGGCGGTTCCTCTAACTATGGCTACACCTTC.